Presented here are 28 T cell receptor beta chains from one specimen sequenced in a study of CD8+ T cells in alopecia areata. Treatment in this sample: oral pan-JAK inhibitor, 5-10 mg twice daily. Sequencing templates came from extracted RNA that was reverse transcribed into cDNA. Sequenced by immunoSEQ multiplex PCR; TCRdb stores in-frame clones only, minus some. The table has around 200,000 clones, roughly 64% seen once. The sequences come from CD4+ T cells sorted from blood, collected at week 4, from a patient treated with tofacitinib. These receptors originate from a human donor with alopecia areata.

This CDR3 reads CASRLTSESSYEQYF. CDR3 nucleotide sequence: TGTGCCAGCAGACTTACTAGCGAGAGCTCCTACGAGCAGTACTTC. The V call is TRBV5-4, the J call TRBJ2-7; TRBD2 aligns across 7 bases. The germline CDR1 and CDR2 sequences are SGHNT and YYREEE (reference sequence). The junction had 8 bases not matched to a gene; V was cut back by 5 bases and J by 0 bases. This CDR3 is 15 amino acids long.

The chain carries TRBV9 and TRBJ2-5; 8 nucleotides line up with TRBD2. This CDR3 has 13 residues. Trimming removed 4 bases from V and 3 bases from J; junction bases left unmatched: 2. Germline V gene sequence: CDR1 SGDLS, CDR2 YYNGEE. As DNA, the CDR3 is TGTGCCAGCAGCTTGCGGGGGGAAGAGACCCAGTACTTC. It translates to CASSLRGEETQYF. The entire variable domain, with the rest obtained from reference TRBV9 and TRBJ2-5, is as follows: DSGVTQTPKHLITATGQRVTLRCSPRSGDLSVYWYQQSLDQGLQFLIQYYNGEERAKGNILERFSAQQFPDLHSELNLSSLELGDSALYFCASSLRGEETQYFGPGTRLLVL.

Comment on this clone: The same CDR3 can be traced to other DNA sequences in this sample. The chain employs TRBV18 and TRBJ1-2; unclear D gene. This CDR3 comprises 13 residues. V lost 2 bases and J lost 2, with 6 bases in between. Looked up from germline, CDR1 is KGHSH and CDR2 is LQKENI. The CDR3 reads CASSPGPNYGYTF. CDR3 nucleotides: TGTGCCAGCTCACCAGGGCCCAACTATGGCTACACCTTC. The variable domain in full, completed from reference TRBV18 and TRBJ1-2, reads NAGVMQNPRHLVRRRGQEARLRCSPMKGHSHVYWYRQLPEEGLKFMVYLQKENIIDESGMPKERFSAEFPKEGPSILRIQQVVRGDSAAYFCASSPGPNYGYTFGSGTRLTVV.

This clone was seen only a few times. The rearrangement uses TRBV7-2 and TRBJ1-1, with D perhaps matching TRBD1 (5 bases). CDR3 size: 13 residues. Germline CDR1 is SGHTA and CDR2 is FQGNSA. V was cut by 6 bases and J by 1 base, with 9 bases left in between. In DNA form, the CDR3 reads TGTGCCAGCAGACTACAGGAGAACACTGAAGCTTTCTTT. Translating it yields CASRLQENTEAFF.

This chain joins TRBV14 and TRBJ1-5; D is unresolved. Germline V CDR1 and CDR2: SGHDN, FVKESK. This CDR3 is 13 amino acids long. The V end was cut by 0 bases, the J end by 5 bases, with 5 bases between. CDR3 residues: CASSQDRYQPQHF. In nucleotides, the CDR3 is TGTGCCAGCAGCCAAGATAGGTATCAGCCCCAGCATTTT.

The chain uses TRBV6-5 and TRBJ2-7; D ambiguous. CDR3 length: 15 residues. CDR1 is MNHEY, CDR2 SVGAGI, per germline. The ends were cut back, 0 bases at V and 3 bases at J, with 12 bases in the middle. The CDR3 sequence is CASSYSRLTFYEQYF. The DNA for the CDR3 is TGTGCCAGCAGTTACTCGAGGCTTACCTTCTACGAGCAGTACTTC.

The gene calls are TRBV11-3 and TRBJ2-6, with 11 bases fitting TRBD2. J gave up 2 bases and V 3 bases, and 3 bases lay outside the gene matches. This CDR3 contains 17 residues. Germline assignment: CDR1 SGHNT and CDR2 YENEEA. The CDR3: CASSFSGGATGANVLTF. The CDR3 region has the DNA TGTGCCAGCAGCTTTAGCGGGGGGGCTACTGGGGCCAACGTCCTGACTTTC.

The chain couples TRBV25-1 to TRBJ2-5, with D possibly matching TRBD1 (6 bases). Germline V CDR1 and CDR2: MGHDK, SYGVNS. The V end was cut by 6 bases, the J end by 5 bases, with 22 bases between. This CDR3 is 16 amino acids long. CDR3 coding DNA: TGTGCCAGCAGAGCCCCATCGGGCAGGGGAAACGAGACCCAGTACTTC. This encodes CASRAPSGRGNETQYF.

This clone appeared once. The rearrangement uses TRBV4-1 and TRBJ2-7, with 7 bases fitting TRBD1. Germline-derived CDR1 and CDR2 are MGHRA and YSYEKL. Losses at the gene ends were 2 bases for V and 5 bases for J; bases not matched to a gene: 12. The CDR3 loop spans 16 amino acids. The chain's CDR3 is CASSQPGTAFSHEQYF. The CDR3 DNA follows: TGCGCCAGCAGCCAACCCGGGACAGCCTTTTCCCACGAGCAGTACTTC.

This clone was detected a few times. The rearrangement joins TRBV29-1 to TRBJ1-2; the match to TRBD1 covers 10 bases. The CDR3 loop spans 12 amino acids. V was pared by 6 bases and J by 5 bases, with 3 bases of the junction left unmatched. The germline gives CDR1 SQVTM, CDR2 ANQGSEA. CDR3 nucleotide sequence: TGCAGCGTAGGACAGGGGGTGTATGGCTACACCTTC. It translates to CSVGQGVYGYTF.

The rearrangement uses TRBV5-6 and TRBJ2-7; TRBD1 matches at 7 bases. The junction had 5 bases not matched to a gene; V was cut back by 1 base and J by 4 bases. There are 14 residues in the CDR3. Germline values: CDR1 SGHDT, CDR2 YYEEEE. The CDR3 loop reads CASSLQGGSYEQYF. CDR3 DNA: TGTGCCAGCAGCTTGCAAGGGGGCTCGTACGAGCAGTACTTC.

The V gene is TRBV30, the J gene TRBJ2-5; D may be TRBD2 (6 bases). CDR3 length: 12 amino acids. The germline V gene encodes CDR1 GTSNPN and CDR2 SVGIG (reference sequence). The V and J ends lost 2 bases and 5 bases respectively, with 9 bases between them. The CDR3 sequence is CAWSLAGETQYF. CDR3 in DNA: TGTGCCTGGAGTCTGGCGGGGGAGACCCAGTACTTC.

The chain recombines TRBV29-1 with TRBJ1-1; 10 nucleotides match TRBD1. Germline V gene sequence: CDR1 SQVTM, CDR2 ANQGSEA. The CDR3 sequence is 17 residues long. With 3 bases clipped from V and 2 bases from J, the junction kept 12 bases outside the gene matches. The CDR3 DNA is TGCAGCGTTGACGGTATCGGACAGGGGGGGCTTAACACTGAAGCTTTCTTT. The encoded protein is CSVDGIGQGGLNTEAFF.

Only a few counts were recorded for this clone. This chain connects TRBV28 to TRBJ2-3; D tentatively reads TRBD1 or TRBD2 (5 bases each). With 6 bases removed from V and 3 bases from J, the gap between germline ends came to 13 bases. The CDR3 covers 14 residues. CDR1 is MDHEN and CDR2 is SYDVKM in the germline V gene. CDR3 residues: CASSTSGGTDTQYF. The CDR3 DNA reads as TGTGCCAGCAGCACTAGTGGGGGTACAGATACGCAGTATTTT.

The rearrangement joins TRBV6-1 to TRBJ1-1; D is unresolved. CDR3 length: 15 amino acids. Trimming took 5 bases from V and 1 from J, leaving 14 bases between them. CDR1 MNHNS and CDR2 SASEGT come from the germline V gene. The CDR3 region is CASSIPGWGNTEAFF. Here the CDR3 DNA reads TGTGCCAGCAGTATCCCAGGTTGGGGGAACACTGAAGCTTTCTTT.

The V gene is TRBV2, the J gene TRBJ2-7; no reliable D call. The germline V gene encodes CDR1 SNHLY and CDR2 FYNNEI. This CDR3 is built from 13 residues. The germline V and J ends were trimmed by 0 bases and 3 bases, with 6 bases remaining between them. The chain's CDR3 is CASSEAPLYEQYF. In DNA form, the CDR3 reads TGTGCCAGCAGTGAAGCCCCACTCTACGAGCAGTACTTC. The variable domain in full, with the rest retrieved from reference TRBV2 and TRBJ2-7, is EPEVTQTPSHQVTQMGQEVILRCVPISNHLYFYWYRQILGQKVEFLVSFYNNEISEKSEIFDDQFSVERPDGSNFTLKIRSTKLEDSAMYFCASSEAPLYEQYFGPGTRLTVT.

In this sample, this clone turned up a few times. The chain employs TRBV30 and TRBJ2-5; no clear D gene. The CDR3 runs 11 residues. CDR1 and CDR2 from the germline V gene are GTSNPN and SVGIG (reference sequence). Trimming took 3 bases from V and 4 from J, leaving 6 bases between them. The CDR3 DNA sequence: TGTGCCTGGAGACTATCAGAGACCCAGTACTTC. The encoded protein is CAWRLSETQYF.

The chain combines TRBV27 with TRBJ1-5; a weak D match, TRBD1 (5 bases). V lost 5 bases, J lost 6 bases, and 14 bases lay in between. The CDR3 runs 14 residues. Per germline, CDR1 MNHEY and CDR2 SMNVEV (reference sequence). CDR3 amino acids: CASSRGGSGQPQHF. Here the CDR3 DNA reads TGTGCCAGCAGTCGTGGGGGATCTGGTCAGCCCCAGCATTTT.

This sequence joins TRBV23-1 and TRBJ2-7; TRBD1 agrees at 10 bases. TRBV23-1 is an ORF, with its function uncertain. The V segment lost 8 bases and the J segment 7 bases; nucleotides outside the gene matches: 14. CDR3 size: 15 residues. The CDR3 coding sequence is TGCGCCAGCTCTTATTTGGGGACAGGGGTGGGTGAGCAGTACTTC. As protein: CASSYLGTGVGEQYF.

On this clone: This sample includes further DNA sequences coding for the same CDR3. The chain uses TRBV30 and TRBJ1-1; possible D gene TRBD1, 5 bases. This CDR3 is built from 14 residues. In germline, CDR1 is GTSNPN, CDR2 SVGIG (reference sequence). The V end was cut by 0 bases, the J end by 1 base, with 9 bases between. The chain's CDR3 is CAWSVGGANTEAFF. For the CDR3, the DNA is TGTGCCTGGAGTGTAGGAGGGGCGAACACTGAAGCTTTCTTT.

CDR3: CASSLMGSNQPQHF. In DNA, the CDR3 is TGTGCCAGCAGCTTAATGGGTAGCAATCAGCCCCAGCATTTT. The chain couples TRBV7-9 to TRBJ1-5; D uncertain. V was cut by 2 bases and J by 0 bases, with 5 bases left in between. The CDR3 sequence is 14 residues long. CDR1 SEHNR and CDR2 FQNEAQ come from the germline V gene (reference sequence).

The chain is built from TRBV15 and TRBJ2-2; D is uncertain. Germline V gene sequence: CDR1 LNHNV, CDR2 YYDKDF (reference sequence). V was clipped by 4 bases and J by 6 bases, with 6 bases between them. CDR3 length: 12 residues. CDR3 region: CATSIPAGELFF. The CDR3 coding sequence is TGTGCCACCAGCATCCCCGCCGGGGAGCTGTTTTTT.

The gene calls are TRBV29-1 and TRBJ1-2, with 11 bases that match TRBD1. From germline, CDR1 is SQVTM and CDR2 ANQGSEA. The trim removed 6 bases at V and 7 bases at J, leaving 13 bases unmatched. The CDR3 is made up of 15 amino acids. The CDR3 loop reads CSVRSRDRGVLGYTF. The CDR3 bases are TGCAGCGTCCGATCCCGGGACAGGGGGGTCCTTGGCTACACCTTC. The full variable domain, with the rest looked up from reference TRBV29-1 and TRBJ1-2, is SAVISQKPSRDICQRGTSLTIQCQVDSQVTMMFWYRQQPGQSLTLIATANQGSEATYESGFVIDKFPISRPNLTFSTLTVSNMSPEDSSIYLCSVRSRDRGVLGYTFGSGTRLTVV.

This chain joins TRBV2 and TRBJ2-3; 9 positions agree with TRBD1. This CDR3 contains 16 residues. CDR1 and CDR2 (germline): SNHLY, FYNNEI. Trimming took 6 bases from V and 1 from J; bases not matched to a gene: 8. The CDR3 region is CASSGDRGRGTDTQYF. Written as DNA, the CDR3 is TGTGCCAGCAGCGGAGACAGGGGGAGGGGCACAGATACGCAGTATTTT.

The rearrangement uses TRBV7-2 and TRBJ2-3; TRBD2 agrees at 8 bases. Germline assignment: CDR1 SGHTA and CDR2 FQGNSA. V lost 7 bases, J lost 8 bases, and 14 bases stayed unmatched. CDR3 length: 15 amino acids. CDR3 residues: CASTLDAGGRGTQYF. CDR3 nucleotides: TGTGCCAGCACCCTAGACGCGGGGGGCCGGGGTACGCAGTATTTT.

The rearrangement uses TRBV15 and TRBJ1-1; TRBD1 matches 7 bases. Germline values: CDR1 LNHNV, CDR2 YYDKDF (reference sequence). V shed 4 bases, J shed 1 base, and the junction held 3 bases outside the gene matches. The CDR3 extends over 14 amino acids. CDR3 protein: CATSKRQGNTEAFF. The CDR3 DNA follows: TGTGCCACCAGCAAAAGACAGGGGAACACTGAAGCTTTCTTT.

V usage is TRBV7-3 and J usage is TRBJ2-1; the match to TRBD2 covers 12 bases. Germline V gives CDR1 SGHTA, CDR2 FQGTGA. The CDR3 spans 15 residues. The trim removed 5 bases at V and 10 bases at J, leaving 9 bases unmatched. In DNA, the CDR3 is TGTGCCAGCAGCCCGAGACTAGCGGGGGCATACGAGCAGTTCTTC. It is translated as CASSPRLAGAYEQFF.

This clone was counted between two and nine times. This chain uses TRBV14 with TRBJ1-6; possible D gene TRBD1, 5 bases. Germline lookup yields CDR1 SGHDN and CDR2 FVKESK. CDR3 length: 14 amino acids. Trimming stripped 2 bases from V and 7 bases from J, with 9 bases between. CDR3 in DNA: TGTGCCAGCAGCCAACGGGGGTCCAATTCACCCCTCCACTTT. Its translation: CASSQRGSNSPLHF.